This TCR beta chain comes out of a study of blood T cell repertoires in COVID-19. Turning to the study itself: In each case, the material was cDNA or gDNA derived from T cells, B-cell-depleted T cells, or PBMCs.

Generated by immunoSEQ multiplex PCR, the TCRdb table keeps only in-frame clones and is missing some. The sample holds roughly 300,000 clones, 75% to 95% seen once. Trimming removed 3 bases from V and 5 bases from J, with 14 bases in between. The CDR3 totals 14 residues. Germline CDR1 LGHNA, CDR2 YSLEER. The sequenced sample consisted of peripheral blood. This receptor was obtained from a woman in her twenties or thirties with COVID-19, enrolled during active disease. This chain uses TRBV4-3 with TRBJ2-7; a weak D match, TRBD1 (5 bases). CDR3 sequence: CASSHGQGLDEQYF. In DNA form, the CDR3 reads TGCGCCAGCAGCCATGGACAAGGGTTGGACGAGCAGTACTTC.